The rows below give T cell receptor beta chains drawn from one sample of a study of vaccination and CD4 T cells after COVID-19. TCRdb passed the PCR reads through MiXCR, listing each CDR3 protein once. The table has around 18,000 distinct CDR3 sequences, about 51% seen once. These receptors' antigens are unknown. This material consisted of CD4+ T cells from blood, cultured in vitro, taken about 7 months after SARS-CoV-2 vaccination. These receptors all stem from a human donor who had recovered from COVID-19. CDR3s include the opening cysteine and the closing phenylalanine or tryptophan. The D gene is left open where the match is weak. Not all rows give a size; the values are once, few, many and, for expanded clones, a class.

TGTGCCAGCATTACTACAGGGAACACTGAAGCTTTCTTT,CASITTGNTEAFF,TRBV6-5,-,once,TRBJ1-1
TGTGCCAGCAGCTTAGCTCCGGGTCTACGCTATGGCTACACCTTC,CASSLAPGLRYGYTF,TRBV7-2,-,-,TRBJ1-2
TGTGCCAGCAGAGAACGGGGCGGGGAGCTGTTTTTT,CASRERGGELFF,TRBV6-1,-,few,TRBJ2-2
TGTGCCACCAGCAGGTCTTACGGGGAAACAGATACGCAGTATTTT,CATSRSYGETDTQYF,TRBV15,-,-,TRBJ2-3
TGTGCCAGCAGTTACTTCGGGAGGGGCACAGATACGCAGTATTTT,CASSYFGRGTDTQYF,TRBV6-2/TRBV6-3,TRBD2,-,TRBJ2-3
TGTGCCAGCAGCTTTGATGGGCAGACAACTAGCACAGATACGCAGTATTTT,CASSFDGQTTSTDTQYF,TRBV7-2,-,-,TRBJ2-3
TGTGCCACCAGTGATTTTGGGGACTCGGGCACAGATACGCAGTATTTT,CATSDFGDSGTDTQYF,TRBV24-1,-,-,TRBJ2-3
TGTGCCAGCAGCCAAGGGGGGCCCTCCGCCCCTCAGTACTTC,CASSQGGPSAPQYF,TRBV4-2,-,once,TRBJ2-4
TGTGCCACCAGTGATTTAGAGGGAGTACCTAGCACAGATACGCAGTATTTT,CATSDLEGVPSTDTQYF,TRBV24-1,-,few,TRBJ2-3
TGCAGTGCTAGAGGGGGACTTTCCTACGAGCAGTACTTC,CSARGGLSYEQYF,TRBV20-1,-,-,TRBJ2-7
TGTGCCAGTAGGGACAGGGCCCATGCTGGCGATCAGCCCCAGCATTTT,CASRDRAHAGDQPQHF,TRBV19,TRBD1,-,TRBJ1-5
TGTGCCAGCAGTTCACAGGTGACCCAGTACTTC,CASSSQVTQYF,TRBV7-9,-,-,TRBJ2-5
TGCAGTGCTAGAGATCCTAAGACAGATACGCAGTATTTT,CSARDPKTDTQYF,TRBV20-1,-,few,TRBJ2-3
TGTGCCAGTAGTATAGGTGAACTAGCGGGGGGGCAAGAGACCCAGTACTTC,CASSIGELAGGQETQYF,TRBV19,TRBD2,once,TRBJ2-5
TGTGCCAGCAGCTCCTCTCTCGGGTACAATGAGCAGTTCTTC,CASSSSLGYNEQFF,TRBV7-2,-,-,TRBJ2-1
TGTGCCAGCAGCCCCACCCCACAGGGCCGGGAGACCCAGTACTTC,CASSPTPQGRETQYF,TRBV7-3,-,few,TRBJ2-5
TGTGCCATCCGCGAGGGGAACACTGAAGCTTTCTTT,CAIREGNTEAFF,TRBV10-3,-,few,TRBJ1-1
TGTGCCAGCAGGGGACAGAGAAAAGAGACCCAGTACTTC,CASRGQRKETQYF,TRBV6-1,TRBD1,-,TRBJ2-5
TGTGCCAGCAGCTACTCAGGGAAAACTGAAGCTTTCTTT,CASSYSGKTEAFF,TRBV7-9,-,once,TRBJ1-1
TGTGCCAGCAGTTATCGGCTTAACTATGGCTACACCTTC,CASSYRLNYGYTF,TRBV27,-,few,TRBJ1-2
TGTGCCAGCAGCTATGACAGGTTCGGCAATGAGCAGTTCTTC,CASSYDRFGNEQFF,TRBV11-3,-,-,TRBJ2-1
TGTGCCAGCAGTACGGGACAGGGGGCCTATGGCTACACCTTC,CASSTGQGAYGYTF,TRBV6-1,TRBD1,-,TRBJ1-2
TGTGCCAGCAGCTGGCGGGACGCGGGACCCTATGGCTACACCTTC,CASSWRDAGPYGYTF,TRBV7-2,-,-,TRBJ1-2
TGCAGTGCTCCAAGACTAGGTCCCACAGATACGCAGTATTTT,CSAPRLGPTDTQYF,TRBV20-1,-,-,TRBJ2-3
TGTGCCAGTAGTATTAGTAGGGGGGGATACGCTGAAGCTTTCTTT,CASSISRGGYAEAFF,TRBV19,-,-,TRBJ1-1
TGTGCCAGCAGTGAACAACCAGGAAATCAGCCCCAGCATTTT,CASSEQPGNQPQHF,TRBV6-1,-,-,TRBJ1-5
TGTGCCAGCAGCTGGATCCCGGCAGGTAGCTCTGGAAACACCATATATTTT,CASSWIPAGSSGNTIYF,TRBV7-8,-,few,TRBJ1-3
TGCAGTGCCATACAACCGGGACTAGTCGGTGAGCAGTTCTTC,CSAIQPGLVGEQFF,TRBV20-1,TRBD2,-,TRBJ2-1
TGCAGTGCGATCAGGACTAGCGGGGGGACCTACGAGCAGTACTTC,CSAIRTSGGTYEQYF,TRBV20-1,TRBD2,once,TRBJ2-7
TGTGCCAGTAGTAGAAAATCGGTACAATTCACGCCCCTCCACTTT,CASSRKSVQFTPLHF,TRBV19,-,-,TRBJ1-6
TGTGCCAGCAGTGACGGCAACAGGGGTGGCTATGGCTACACCTTC,CASSDGNRGGYGYTF,TRBV6-4,TRBD1,-,TRBJ1-2
TGCAGTGCTAGAGAAGGAAGCACCATCTCTGGAAACACCATATATTTT,CSAREGSTISGNTIYF,TRBV20-1,-,-,TRBJ1-3
TGTGCCAGTAGTATTGAGGGCCTGAGCAATCAGCCCCAGCATTTT,CASSIEGLSNQPQHF,TRBV19,-,medium-sized,TRBJ1-5
TGTGCCACCAGCGGGACTGCTCTCGGGACCCAGTACTTC,CATSGTALGTQYF,TRBV15,-,-,TRBJ2-5
TGTGCCAGCAGCTTACGATGGGTGCCTGAAGCTTTCTTT,CASSLRWVPEAFF,TRBV11-3,-,few,TRBJ1-1
TGTGCCAGCAGCTTGGGCGCCGATAATTCACCCCTCCACTTT,CASSLGADNSPLHF,TRBV5-6,-,once,TRBJ1-6
TGTGCCAGCAGTAGAATTCACACAGATACGCAGTATTTT,CASSRIHTDTQYF,TRBV27,-,-,TRBJ2-3
TGTGCCAGCAGCTTCGAGGGGGGGAACTATGGCTACACCTTC,CASSFEGGNYGYTF,TRBV5-8,-,-,TRBJ1-2
TGCAGTGCTATCTTCGGGGTTCGAGAGACCCAGTACTTC,CSAIFGVRETQYF,TRBV20-1,-,-,TRBJ2-5
TGCAGTGCTAGAGATCGGGTCGCTAGCACAGATACGCAGTATTTT,CSARDRVASTDTQYF,TRBV20-1,-,few,TRBJ2-3
TGTGCCAGCAGCTTCGGGACAGGGGCTGAGCAGTTCTTC,CASSFGTGAEQFF,TRBV7-3,TRBD1,-,TRBJ2-1
TGTGCCAGCAGTGCCGACAGAACTGGAAACACCATATATTTT,CASSADRTGNTIYF,TRBV27,-,-,TRBJ1-3
TGCAGTGCTATAAGGACAGGCTCCATCTATAGCAATCAGCCCCAGCATTTT,CSAIRTGSIYSNQPQHF,TRBV20-1,TRBD1,-,TRBJ1-5
TGCAGTGCTAGAGATTCACTAGCGGGAGTTTGGGAGACCCAGTACTTC,CSARDSLAGVWETQYF,TRBV20-1,TRBD2,-,TRBJ2-5
TGTGCCAGCAGCGAAACTAGCACAGATACGCAGTATTTT,CASSETSTDTQYF,TRBV7-3,-,few,TRBJ2-3
TGTGCCAGCAGTGACTCGTCAGTGGACAGTCTCTCTGGAAACACCATATATTTT,CASSDSSVDSLSGNTIYF,TRBV6-4,-,medium-sized,TRBJ1-3
TGTGCCGCGGGGCTAGCGGGAGTACATGAGACCCAGTACTTC,CAAGLAGVHETQYF,TRBV12-3/TRBV12-4,TRBD2,-,TRBJ2-5
TGCAGTGCTAGTCGGACAGCTAACTATGGCTACACCTTC,CSASRTANYGYTF,TRBV20-1,-,few,TRBJ1-2
TGTGCCAGCAGTTTATCCAACACTGAAGCTTTCTTT,CASSLSNTEAFF,TRBV28,-,-,TRBJ1-1
TGTGCCAGCAGTGAAGTGTCGGTAGAGAGGCAGTATTTT,CASSEVSVERQYF,TRBV6-1,-,-,TRBJ2-3
TGTGCCAGCAGCTTAGACGGGGAAGCACCCTACGAGCAGTACTTC,CASSLDGEAPYEQYF,TRBV11-3,-,-,TRBJ2-7
TGCAGTCCCCGGAGGGGGTTGGTCTCCTACAATGAGCAGTTCTTC,CSPRRGLVSYNEQFF,TRBV20-1,-,-,TRBJ2-1
TGTGCCAGCAGCTTAGGGTTAGAGGGAGCGGTCCGAGAGACCCAGTACTTC,CASSLGLEGAVRETQYF,TRBV11-3,-,-,TRBJ2-5
TGTGCCAGTCCGGGACTAGCTGGGGATAAGCAGTTCTTC,CASPGLAGDKQFF,TRBV6-1,TRBD2,-,TRBJ2-1
TGCAGTGCTAGATGGGGAACTGAAGCTTTCTTT,CSARWGTEAFF,TRBV20-1,-,few,TRBJ1-1
TGCAGTGCTGGGACAGGGAGTTCACCCCTCCACTTT,CSAGTGSSPLHF,TRBV20-1,TRBD1,-,TRBJ1-6
TGTGCCAGCAGCTTCTCCGGAGCGGGAGGCTCCTACGAGCAGTACTTC,CASSFSGAGGSYEQYF,TRBV7-2,TRBD2,few,TRBJ2-7
TGTGCCAGCAGCGGACAGGGACAGACAATCGGGACCCAGTACTTC,CASSGQGQTIGTQYF,TRBV11-2,TRBD1,-,TRBJ2-5